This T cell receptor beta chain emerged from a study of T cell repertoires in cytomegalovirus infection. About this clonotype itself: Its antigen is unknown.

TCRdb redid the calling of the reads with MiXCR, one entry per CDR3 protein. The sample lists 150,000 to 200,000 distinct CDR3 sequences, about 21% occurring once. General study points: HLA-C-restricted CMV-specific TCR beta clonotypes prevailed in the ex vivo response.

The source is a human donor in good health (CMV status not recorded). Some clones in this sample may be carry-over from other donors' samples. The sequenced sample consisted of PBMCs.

CDR3 nucleotide sequence: TGTGCCAGTAGTATGACAGGCTCGGGATATGGCTACACCTTC. Translated: CASSMTGSGYGYTF. The chain is built from TRBV19 and TRBJ1-2; tentatively, D is TRBD1 (6 bases). V was shortened by 3 bases and J by 5 bases, with 13 bases between the two germline ends. CDR1 LNHDA and CDR2 SQIVND come from the germline V gene (reference sequence). CDR3 length: 14 amino acids.